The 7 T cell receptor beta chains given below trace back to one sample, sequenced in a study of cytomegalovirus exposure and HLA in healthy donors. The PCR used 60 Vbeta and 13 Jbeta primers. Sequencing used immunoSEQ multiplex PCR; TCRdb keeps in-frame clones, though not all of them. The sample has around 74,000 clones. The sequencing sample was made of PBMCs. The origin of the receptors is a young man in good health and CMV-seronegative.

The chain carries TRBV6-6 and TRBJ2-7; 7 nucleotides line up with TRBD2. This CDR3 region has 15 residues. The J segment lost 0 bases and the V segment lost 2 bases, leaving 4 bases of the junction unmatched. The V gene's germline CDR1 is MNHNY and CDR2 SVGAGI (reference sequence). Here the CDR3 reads CASSYGGDFSYEQYF. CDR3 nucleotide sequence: TGTGCCAGCAGTTACGGGGGGGACTTCTCCTACGAGCAGTACTTC.

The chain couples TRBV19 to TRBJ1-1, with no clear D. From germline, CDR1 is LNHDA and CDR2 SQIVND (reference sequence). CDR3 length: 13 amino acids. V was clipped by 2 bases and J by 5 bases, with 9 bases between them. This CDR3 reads CASSIIRDTEAFF. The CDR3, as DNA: TGTGCCAGTAGTATAATCCGGGATACTGAAGCTTTCTTT.

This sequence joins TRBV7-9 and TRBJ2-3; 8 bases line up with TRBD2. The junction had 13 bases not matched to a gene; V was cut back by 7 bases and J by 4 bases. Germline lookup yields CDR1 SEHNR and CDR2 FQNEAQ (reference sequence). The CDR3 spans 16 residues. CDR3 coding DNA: TGTGCCAGCACCTCACCCCACGGGGGGGCCCCAGATACGCAGTATTTT. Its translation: CASTSPHGGAPDTQYF.

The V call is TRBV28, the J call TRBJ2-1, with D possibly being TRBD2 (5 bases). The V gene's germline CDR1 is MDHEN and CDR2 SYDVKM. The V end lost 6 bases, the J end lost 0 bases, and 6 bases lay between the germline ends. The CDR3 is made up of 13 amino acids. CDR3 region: CASSRDSYNEQFF. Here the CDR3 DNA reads TGTGCCAGCAGCCGGGACTCCTACAATGAGCAGTTCTTC.

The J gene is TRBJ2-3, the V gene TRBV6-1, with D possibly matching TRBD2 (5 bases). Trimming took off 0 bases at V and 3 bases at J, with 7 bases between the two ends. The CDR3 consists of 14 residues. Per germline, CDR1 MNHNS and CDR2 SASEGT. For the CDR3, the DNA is TGTGCCAGCAGTGAAGCCACGGGGACAGATACGCAGTATTTT. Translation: CASSEATGTDTQYF.

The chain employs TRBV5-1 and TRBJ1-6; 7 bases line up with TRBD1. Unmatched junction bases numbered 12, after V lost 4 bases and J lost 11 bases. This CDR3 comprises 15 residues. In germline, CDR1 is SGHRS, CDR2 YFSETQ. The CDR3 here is CASSPRQGHSAPLHF. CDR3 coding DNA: TGCGCCAGCAGCCCAAGACAGGGTCACTCGGCACCCCTCCACTTT.

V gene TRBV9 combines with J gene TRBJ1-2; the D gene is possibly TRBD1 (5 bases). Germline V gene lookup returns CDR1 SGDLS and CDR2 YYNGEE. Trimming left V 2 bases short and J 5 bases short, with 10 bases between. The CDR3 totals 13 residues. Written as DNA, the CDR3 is TGTGCCAGCAGCGTCAGTGACAGTTATGGCTACACCTTC. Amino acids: CASSVSDSYGYTF. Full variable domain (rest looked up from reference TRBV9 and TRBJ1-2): DSGVTQTPKHLITATGQRVTLRCSPRSGDLSVYWYQQSLDQGLQFLIQYYNGEERAKGNILERFSAQQFPDLHSELNLSSLELGDSALYFCASSVSDSYGYTFGSGTRLTVV.